These 5 T cell receptor beta chains originate from one sample sequenced in a study of shared clonotypes between healthy human individuals. Generated by immunoSEQ multiplex PCR, the TCRdb table keeps only in-frame clones and is missing some. The sample carries about 2,500,000 clones, more than 80% recorded once. The specimen was naive CD4+ T cells sorted from blood. The sample's subset: CD45RA+ positively selected. These TCRs come from a man aged 18 to 35 in good health.

The V gene is TRBV4-2, the J gene TRBJ2-3; 10 positions agree with TRBD2. Germline lookup yields CDR1 LGHNA and CDR2 YNFKEQ. J gave up 10 bases and V 2 bases, and 9 bases lay outside the gene matches. This CDR3 contains 15 residues. CDR3 amino acids: CASSQQAGGTPPQYF. The CDR3 coding sequence is TGTGCCAGCAGCCAACAAGCGGGGGGGACTCCGCCGCAGTATTTT.

This chain joins TRBV19 and TRBJ2-1; D gene uncertain. Germline V lookup: CDR1 LNHDA, CDR2 SQIVND (reference sequence). The V end was cut by 5 bases, the J end by 7 bases, with 12 bases between. The CDR3 is 13 amino acids. CDR3 sequence: CASSQLGRNEQFF. The CDR3 region has the DNA TGTGCCAGTAGTCAGTTAGGGCGGAATGAGCAGTTCTTC.

The V gene is TRBV20-1, the J gene TRBJ2-1; no firm D call. Germline CDR1 DFQATT, CDR2 SNEGSKA (reference sequence). V was shortened by 5 bases and J by 9 bases, with 8 bases between the two germline ends. The CDR3 sequence is 10 residues long. The CDR3 loop reads CSALVPEQFF. The CDR3 DNA is TGCAGTGCTCTGGTTCCTGAGCAGTTCTTC.

This rearrangement joins TRBV27 to TRBJ2-7, with D possibly matching TRBD2 (5 bases). This CDR3 is built from 13 residues. V was trimmed by 5 bases and J by 4 bases, leaving 12 bases between them. The germline V gene encodes CDR1 MNHEY and CDR2 SMNVEV (reference sequence). Here the CDR3 reads CASSLKLGYEQYF. The CDR3 DNA follows: TGTGCCAGCAGTCTCAAACTAGGATACGAGCAGTACTTC.

The genes are TRBV5-4 and TRBJ2-1; D remains ambiguous. Germline V gives CDR1 SGHNT, CDR2 YYREEE (reference sequence). The germline V and J ends were trimmed by 2 bases and 4 bases, with 4 bases remaining between them. This CDR3 is 12 amino acids long. In nucleotides, the CDR3 is TGTGCCAGCAGCTTATTATACAATGAGCAGTTCTTC. Its protein is CASSLLYNEQFF.